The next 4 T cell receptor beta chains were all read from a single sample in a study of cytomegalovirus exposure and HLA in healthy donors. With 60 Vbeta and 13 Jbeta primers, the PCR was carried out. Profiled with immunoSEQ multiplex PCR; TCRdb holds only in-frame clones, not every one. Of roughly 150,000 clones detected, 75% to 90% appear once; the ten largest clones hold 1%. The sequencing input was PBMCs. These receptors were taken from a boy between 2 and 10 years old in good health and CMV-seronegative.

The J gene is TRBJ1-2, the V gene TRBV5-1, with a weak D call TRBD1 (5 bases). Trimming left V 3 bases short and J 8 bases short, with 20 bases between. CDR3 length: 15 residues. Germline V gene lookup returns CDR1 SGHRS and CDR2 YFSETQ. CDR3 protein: CASSWGVGPEQGYTF. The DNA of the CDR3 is TGCGCCAGCAGCTGGGGGGTAGGGCCCGAGCAGGGCTACACCTTC.

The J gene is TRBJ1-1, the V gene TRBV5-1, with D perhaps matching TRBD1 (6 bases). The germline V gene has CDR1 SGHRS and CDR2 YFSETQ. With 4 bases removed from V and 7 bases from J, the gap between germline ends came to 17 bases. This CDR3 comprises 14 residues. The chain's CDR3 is CASSLTDRRGEAFF. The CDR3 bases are TGCGCCAGCAGCCTGACGGACAGACGAGGTGAAGCTTTCTTT. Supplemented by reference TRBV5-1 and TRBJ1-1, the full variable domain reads KAGVTQTPRYLIKTRGQQVTLSCSPISGHRSVSWYQQTPGQGLQFLFEYFSETQRNKGNFPGRFSGRQFSNSRSEMNVSTLELGDSALYLCASSLTDRRGEAFFGQGTRLTVV.

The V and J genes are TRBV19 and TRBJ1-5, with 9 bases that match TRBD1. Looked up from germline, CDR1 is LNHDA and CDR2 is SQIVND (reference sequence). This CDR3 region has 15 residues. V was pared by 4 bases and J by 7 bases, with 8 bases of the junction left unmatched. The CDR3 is CASSTGTGKGQPQHF. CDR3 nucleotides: TGTGCCAGTAGTACAGGGACAGGGAAAGGACAGCCCCAGCATTTT.

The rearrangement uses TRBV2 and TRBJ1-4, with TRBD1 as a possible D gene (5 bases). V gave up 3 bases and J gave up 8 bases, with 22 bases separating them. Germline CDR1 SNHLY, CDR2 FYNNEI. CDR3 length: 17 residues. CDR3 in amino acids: CASSDLPGRGGQEKLFF. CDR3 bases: TGTGCCAGCAGTGATTTACCGGGCCGCGGGGGTCAGGAAAAACTGTTTTTT.